These 26 T cell receptor beta chains were all obtained from the same sample, sequenced in a study of cytomegalovirus exposure and HLA in healthy donors. Amplification used 60 Vbeta primers and 13 Jbeta primers. Libraries were prepared by immunoSEQ multiplex PCR; TCRdb keeps only in-frame clonotypes and omits some of them. The data show around 37,000 clones, around 85% seen once. Material: PBMCs. These receptors all stem from a man in his fifties or sixties in good health and CMV-seronegative.

The chain employs TRBV9 and TRBJ2-1, with a weak D call TRBD2 (5 bases). V dropped 3 bases and J dropped 7 bases, with 11 bases sitting between them. This CDR3 contains 13 residues. CDR1 is SGDLS and CDR2 is YYNGEE in the germline V gene. CDR3 sequence reads: CASSGDPGNEQFF. In nucleotides, the CDR3 is TGTGCCAGCAGCGGAGATCCGGGGAATGAGCAGTTCTTC.

This clone was counted a single time. This sequence joins TRBV5-1 and TRBJ1-1, with D unresolved. V dropped 4 bases and J dropped 2 bases, with 9 bases sitting between them. CDR3 length: 13 amino acids. Per the germline V gene, CDR1 is SGHRS and CDR2 is YFSETQ. The chain's CDR3 is CASSRSFNTEAFF. In DNA, the CDR3 is TGCGCCAGCAGCCGGTCATTCAACACTGAAGCTTTCTTT.

V and J are TRBV5-5 and TRBJ2-7; D is undetermined. Trimming removed 2 bases at V and 0 bases at J, with 6 bases between. Germline V lookup: CDR1 SGHKS, CDR2 YYEKEE (reference sequence). This CDR3 spans 13 amino acids. The CDR3 is CASSFDISYEQYF. CDR3 sequence (DNA): TGTGCCAGCAGCTTCGACATCTCCTACGAGCAGTACTTC.

This rearrangement joins TRBV10-3 to TRBJ2-2; TRBD2 matches at 7 bases. Looked up from germline, CDR1 is ENHRY and CDR2 is SYGVKD. This CDR3 has 15 amino acids. Germline trimming cut 2 bases from V and 1 base from J; bases unmatched to any gene: 1. As DNA, the CDR3 is TGTGCCATCAGTGAGGGGGGGGTGAACACCGGGGAGCTGTTTTTT. It is translated as CAISEGGVNTGELFF.

The chain uses TRBV7-2 and TRBJ2-1; D unresolved. Germline-derived CDR1 and CDR2 are SGHTA and FQGNSA. There are 12 residues in the CDR3. V shed 3 bases and J shed 5 bases, with 5 bases lying between them. In DNA form, the CDR3 reads TGTGCCAGCAGCTTTTTTAACAATGAGCAGTTCTTC. It encodes CASSFFNNEQFF.

The chain links TRBV4-2 to TRBJ2-1; TRBD2 aligns across 10 bases. The CDR3 sequence is 17 residues long. The V segment lost 3 bases and the J segment 2 bases; nucleotides outside the gene matches: 7. Germline loops: CDR1 LGHNA, CDR2 YNFKEQ. The CDR3 coding sequence is TGTGCCAGCAGCCAGGGAGCGGGAGGGCCCCCCTACAATGAGCAGTTCTTC. It encodes CASSQGAGGPPYNEQFF.

The genes are TRBV29-1 and TRBJ1-3; D is possibly TRBD1 (6 bases). This CDR3 contains 12 residues. The germline V and J ends were trimmed by 3 bases and 8 bases, with 11 bases remaining between them. Per germline, CDR1 SQVTM and CDR2 ANQGSEA. CDR3 DNA sequence: TGCAGCGTTGACACAGGGCGCGACACCATATATTTT. Its translation is CSVDTGRDTIYF.

The chain combines TRBV7-2 with TRBJ2-2, with D perhaps matching TRBD1 (6 bases). The CDR3 is 13 amino acids. The germline CDR1 and CDR2 sequences are SGHTA and FQGNSA. V lost 7 bases to trimming and J lost 7 bases, with 13 bases between them. The CDR3 nucleotides are TGTGCCAGCAAGGGGGACGGTGGCGGGGAGCTGTTTTTT. Amino acid sequence: CASKGDGGGELFF.

This chain uses TRBV27 with TRBJ2-1; D might be TRBD1 (6 bases). Trimming took 5 bases from V and 0 from J, leaving 26 bases between them. The CDR3 length is 20 residues. Germline CDR1 reads MNHEY; CDR2 reads SMNVEV (reference sequence). This CDR3 reads CASSAPWVTRQGSSYNEQFF. CDR3 nucleotide sequence: TGTGCCAGCAGTGCCCCATGGGTTACCCGTCAGGGGAGCTCCTACAATGAGCAGTTCTTC.

The chain is built from TRBV11-2 and TRBJ2-1; 12 positions match TRBD2. The junction had 5 bases not matched to a gene; V was cut back by 5 bases and J by 6 bases. Per germline, CDR1 SGHAT and CDR2 FQNNGV. The CDR3 sequence is 15 residues long. This CDR3 is CASSIGTSGLNEQFF. The CDR3 DNA sequence: TGTGCCAGCAGCATCGGGACTAGCGGGCTCAATGAGCAGTTCTTC.

The chain combines TRBV6-5 with TRBJ2-7; perhaps TRBD1 as D (6 bases). Germline values: CDR1 MNHEY, CDR2 SVGAGI. There are 13 residues in the CDR3. With 6 bases removed from V and 2 bases from J, the gap between germline ends came to 11 bases. The CDR3 bases are TGTGCCAGCAGACCGGGACACCCCTACGAGCAGTACTTC. It yields the protein CASRPGHPYEQYF.

The rearrangement uses TRBV7-8 and TRBJ2-1; 7 nucleotides match TRBD2. With 5 bases clipped from V and 7 bases from J, the junction kept 5 bases outside the gene matches. CDR3 length: 13 amino acids. The germline V gene encodes CDR1 SGHVS and CDR2 FQNEAQ. The CDR3 coding sequence is TGTGCCAGCAGCCGACGGGGGGTAAATGAGCAGTTCTTC. Residues: CASSRRGVNEQFF.

The chain links TRBV19 to TRBJ2-7, with D perhaps matching TRBD1 (6 bases). The CDR3 has 15 amino acids. Trimming removed 1 base from V and 2 bases from J, with 12 bases in between. From germline, CDR1 is LNHDA and CDR2 SQIVND (reference sequence). CDR3 loop: CASSIGGRGTYEQYF. CDR3 DNA: TGTGCCAGTAGTATAGGTGGCAGGGGTACCTACGAGCAGTACTTC.

The chain carries TRBV5-1 and TRBJ1-2; D is undetermined. CDR3 length equals 14 residues. V dropped 1 base and J dropped 1 base, with 8 bases sitting between them. Germline-derived CDR1 and CDR2 are SGHRS and YFSETQ. In DNA, the CDR3 is TGCGCCAGCAGCTTGATGGCAGATAACTATGGCTACACCTTC. Translated, it gives CASSLMADNYGYTF.

The rearrangement uses TRBV5-4 and TRBJ2-3; 12 nucleotides match TRBD2. With 0 bases clipped from V and 6 bases from J, the junction kept 8 bases outside the gene matches. Germline V gene lookup returns CDR1 SGHNT and CDR2 YYREEE (reference sequence). The CDR3 sequence is 17 residues long. Here the CDR3 reads CASSLGRTSGAGDTQYF. The CDR3 DNA follows: TGTGCCAGCAGCTTGGGACGGACTAGCGGGGCCGGGGATACGCAGTATTTT.

The chain combines TRBV25-1 with TRBJ2-1; D ambiguous. The V gene's germline CDR1 is MGHDK and CDR2 SYGVNS. V lost 1 base and J lost 4, with 8 bases in between. CDR3 length: 14 residues. The CDR3 DNA reads TGTGCCAGCAGTGAATCCACAGAGTACAATGAGCAGTTCTTC. It yields the protein CASSESTEYNEQFF.

This clone was picked up one time. The genes are TRBV6-6 and TRBJ1-2, with 10 positions matching TRBD1. J was trimmed by 9 bases and V by 2 bases; bases with no gene match: 3. The CDR3 consists of 13 residues. CDR1 is MNHNY, CDR2 SVGAGI, per germline (reference sequence). CDR3 in DNA: TGTGCCAGCAGTTACGGGGGACAGGGGAGCTACACCTTC. Its protein product is CASSYGGQGSYTF.

This sequence joins TRBV6-5 and TRBJ1-3, with 8 bases matching TRBD1. V dropped 4 bases and J dropped 4; count of bases not matched to a gene: 3. Germline loops: CDR1 MNHEY, CDR2 SVGAGI. The CDR3 loop spans 14 amino acids. The DNA for the CDR3 is TGTGCCAGCAGTTTGGACAGGGTCGGAAACACCATATATTTT. It specifies CASSLDRVGNTIYF.

The V call is TRBV30, the J call TRBJ1-1, with unresolved D. V was clipped by 7 bases and J by 2 bases, with 20 bases between them. There are 15 residues in the CDR3. The germline V gene has CDR1 GTSNPN and CDR2 SVGIG (reference sequence). The CDR3 sequence: CASTLGRAENTEAFF. The CDR3, as DNA: TGTGCCTCCACCCTTGGGAGGGCGGAAAACACTGAAGCTTTCTTT.

This clone was observed a single time. The rearrangement joins TRBV2 to TRBJ1-5; perhaps TRBD1 as D (6 bases). The V gene's germline CDR1 is SNHLY and CDR2 FYNNEI. The CDR3 is 14 residues long. The germline V and J ends were trimmed by 1 base and 6 bases, with 10 bases remaining between them. In DNA form, the CDR3 reads TGTGCCAGCAGTGAAGTGCGGGGGCTTCAGCCCCAGCATTTT. It encodes CASSEVRGLQPQHF.

In this sample, this clone turned up once. This CDR3 is also generated by other DNA sequences in the sample. CDR3 bases: TGTGCTACAAGGGACAGGAACTCCTATAATTCACCCCTCCACTTT. This encodes CATRDRNSYNSPLHF. The chain carries TRBV6-6 and TRBJ1-6, with 8 positions matching TRBD1. CDR3 size: 15 residues. Per germline, CDR1 MNHNY and CDR2 SVGAGI (reference sequence).

This clone was picked up a small number of times. The chain couples TRBV4-2 to TRBJ2-1; 12 positions agree with TRBD2. V lost 4 bases to trimming and J lost 8 bases; unmatched junction nucleotides: 12. The CDR3 is made up of 17 amino acids. Germline V CDR1 and CDR2: LGHNA, YNFKEQ. CDR3 region: CASSPWGLAGGYHEQFF. In nucleotides, the CDR3 is TGTGCCAGCAGCCCCTGGGGCCTAGCGGGAGGGTACCATGAGCAGTTCTTC.

This clone occurred a few times. V gene TRBV27 combines with J gene TRBJ2-1, with 11 bases fitting TRBD2. The CDR3 has 17 amino acids. V lost 5 bases, J lost 10 bases, and 16 bases stayed unmatched. Germline lookup yields CDR1 MNHEY and CDR2 SMNVEV (reference sequence). The CDR3 DNA reads TGTGCCAGCAGTCCACTCACCGGGACTAGCGGTAAGGGAGAGCAGTTCTTC. Encoded protein: CASSPLTGTSGKGEQFF.

This chain connects TRBV5-4 to TRBJ2-2; 14 nucleotides match TRBD2. CDR1 is SGHNT and CDR2 is YYREEE in the germline V gene (reference sequence). The CDR3 has 17 amino acids. The junction had 10 bases not matched to a gene; V was cut back by 4 bases and J by 8 bases. The CDR3 loop reads CASSIGLAGGLGGELFF. Written as DNA, the CDR3 is TGTGCCAGCAGCATCGGACTAGCGGGGGGTCTTGGAGGGGAGCTGTTTTTT.

This chain joins TRBV6-4 and TRBJ2-2, with TRBD2 identical over 8 bases. Per the germline V gene, CDR1 is MRHNA and CDR2 is SNTAGT. The CDR3 has 15 residues. V dropped 4 bases and J dropped 6; count of bases not matched to a gene: 7. In DNA, the CDR3 is TGTGCCAGCAGTGTGAGGGCGGGAGGATCCGGGGAGCTGTTTTTT. Translation: CASSVRAGGSGELFF.

The chain links TRBV5-6 to TRBJ1-3; 11 bases are a match to TRBD1. The CDR3 runs to 16 residues. Germline values: CDR1 SGHDT, CDR2 YYEEEE. V lost 4 bases and J lost 3; bases outside the gene matches: 6. The CDR3 sequence: CASSHGQGASGNTIYF. The CDR3 region has the DNA TGTGCCAGCAGCCACGGACAGGGGGCTAGTGGAAACACCATATATTTT. The full variable domain, rest sourced from reference TRBV5-6 and TRBJ1-3, is DAGVTQSPTHLIKTRGQQVTLRCSPKSGHDTVSWYQQALGQGPQFIFQYYEEEERQRGNFPDRFSGHQFPNYSSELNVNALLLGDSALYLCASSHGQGASGNTIYFGEGSWLTVV.